These 24 T cell receptor beta chains share one sample of origin, sequenced in a study of shared clonotypes between healthy human individuals. CD45RO negativity and positive selection for CCR7 defined naive CD8 cells, a population that excluded terminally differentiated effector memory CD45RA+ cells. Sequencing was performed with immunoSEQ multiplex PCR; in TCRdb, only in-frame clones are kept and a portion is missing. The sample has around 2,000,000 clones, 85% to 95% seen once; the top ten hold around 1.7%. Sequences were obtained from naive CD8+ T cells from PBMCs. These receptors were collected from a man aged 18 to 35 in good health. Some clones in this sample may be carry-over from other donors' samples.

This chain uses TRBV7-9 with TRBJ1-5; possible D gene TRBD1, 6 bases. V shed 3 bases and J shed 5 bases, with 11 bases lying between them. The germline CDR1 and CDR2 sequences are SEHNR and FQNEAQ (reference sequence). CDR3 size: 14 residues. The CDR3 sequence: CASSFGQPDQPQHF. The CDR3 DNA reads TGTGCCAGCAGCTTCGGACAGCCGGATCAGCCCCAGCATTTT.

The gene calls are TRBV27 and TRBJ2-3, with 7 bases fitting TRBD2. The CDR3 runs to 18 residues. Germline V gene lookup returns CDR1 MNHEY and CDR2 SMNVEV (reference sequence). Trimming cost V 2 bases and J 2 bases; bases outside gene matches: 13. The CDR3 DNA reads as TGTGCCAGCAGTTTAGAGGGTAGCGGGTCGTCCTACACAGATACGCAGTATTTT. Its translation: CASSLEGSGSSYTDTQYF.

This clone has a single count. The chain couples TRBV6-6 to TRBJ1-4, with D perhaps matching TRBD1 (5 bases). The CDR3 length is 16 residues. Germline loops: CDR1 MNHNY, CDR2 SVGAGI (reference sequence). V lost 6 bases and J lost 2, with 16 bases in between. CDR3 protein: CASSQRQGDTNEKLFF. As DNA, the CDR3 is TGTGCCAGCAGCCAAAGGCAGGGTGACACTAATGAAAAACTGTTTTTT.

V and J are TRBV25-1 and TRBJ1-1; a possible D gene is TRBD1 (5 bases). The CDR3 length is 17 residues. Germline CDR1 reads MGHDK; CDR2 reads SYGVNS. Trimming took 4 bases from V and 0 from J, leaving 18 bases between them. The CDR3 sequence: CASSVGWDGSLNTEAFF. The CDR3, as DNA: TGTGCCAGCAGTGTCGGATGGGACGGCTCTTTGAACACTGAAGCTTTCTTT.

The chain uses TRBV6-5 and TRBJ2-3; D is perhaps TRBD1 (5 bases). Germline V gene data show CDR1 as MNHEY and CDR2 as SVGAGI. V was clipped by 2 bases and J by 6 bases, with 18 bases between them. This CDR3 spans 16 amino acids. The CDR3 DNA follows: TGTGCCAGCAGTTACGAACCAGGGTCCCCCGGGGATACGCAGTATTTT. Translation: CASSYEPGSPGDTQYF.

V and J are TRBV10-3 and TRBJ2-3; TRBD2 matches 7 bases. The germline gives CDR1 ENHRY, CDR2 SYGVKD. The CDR3 is made up of 16 amino acids. J gave up 2 bases and V 3 bases, and 8 bases lay outside the gene matches. The CDR3 reads CAISELGEGLTDTQYF. CDR3 in DNA: TGTGCCATCAGTGAATTGGGGGAGGGCCTCACAGATACGCAGTATTTT.

J is TRBJ2-5 and V is TRBV12-5; D is unclear. The germline gives CDR1 LGHNT, CDR2 FRNRAP. Trimming removed 5 bases from V and 9 bases from J, with 13 bases in between. This CDR3 comprises 12 residues. The CDR3 DNA is TGTGCTAGTGGTCCCCACCAGGCGGCCCAGTACTTC. It yields the protein CASGPHQAAQYF. Based on the CDR3 plus reference TRBV12-5 and TRBJ2-5, the full variable domain is DARVTQTPRHKVTEMGQEVTMRCQPILGHNTVFWYRQTMMQGLELLAYFRNRAPLDDSGMPKDRFSAEMPDATLATLKIQPSEPRDSAVYFCASGPHQAAQYFGPGTRLLVL.

This clone was seen a few times. This sample also contains other DNA sequences that code for the same CDR3. The rearrangement joins TRBV19 to TRBJ1-1, with unresolved D. This CDR3 is 13 amino acids long. V lost 5 bases and J 1 base, leaving 8 bases between the germline ends. Looked up from germline, CDR1 is LNHDA and CDR2 is SQIVND (reference sequence). The CDR3 sequence is CASSPTENTEAFF. The CDR3 coding sequence is TGTGCCAGTAGTCCCACAGAGAACACTGAAGCTTTCTTT.

The chain has TRBV13 and TRBJ2-4, with TRBD2 matching over 7 bases. The CDR3 is 17 amino acids. Germline CDR1 PRHDT, CDR2 FYEKMQ (reference sequence). The trim removed 4 bases at V and 1 base at J, leaving 10 bases unmatched. The CDR3 nucleotides are TGTGCCAGCAGCTCCCCGTCAGCGGGAATGGCCAAAAACATTCAGTACTTC. This codes for CASSSPSAGMAKNIQYF.

This clone has more than one count but fewer than ten. The chain joins TRBV19 to TRBJ1-3; no definite D call. This CDR3 is 15 amino acids long. V shed 3 bases and J shed 2 bases, with 11 bases lying between them. Germline CDR1 LNHDA, CDR2 SQIVND (reference sequence). The DNA of the CDR3 is TGTGCCAGTAGTATCGCCGCCCTCCCTGGAAACACCATATATTTT. The encoded protein is CASSIAALPGNTIYF.

Concerning this clone: This sample also contains other DNA sequences that code for the same CDR3. The chain combines TRBV2 with TRBJ2-7, with TRBD2 matching 7 bases. Germline lookup yields CDR1 SNHLY and CDR2 FYNNEI. The CDR3 totals 14 residues. V gave up 1 base and J gave up 3 bases; unmatched junction bases: 3. The CDR3 DNA sequence: TGTGCCAGCAGTGAAGGGGGAGGGGACTACGAGCAGTACTTC. It is translated as CASSEGGGDYEQYF.

This clone showed up just once. The V call is TRBV7-2, the J call TRBJ2-1, with 8 nucleotides matching TRBD2. This CDR3 contains 17 residues. The junction had 10 bases not matched to a gene; V was cut back by 0 bases and J by 6 bases. Germline values: CDR1 SGHTA, CDR2 FQGNSA. CDR3 loop: CASSLAKLAARGNEQFF. In nucleotides, the CDR3 is TGTGCCAGCAGCTTAGCGAAACTAGCGGCCCGGGGCAATGAGCAGTTCTTC.

The rearrangement links TRBV10-3 to TRBJ1-2, with TRBD1 as a possible D gene (5 bases). V was clipped by 8 bases and J by 8 bases, with 18 bases between them. Per germline, CDR1 ENHRY and CDR2 SYGVKD. The CDR3 is 13 residues long. The CDR3 loop is CAIDSGWRSGYTF. CDR3 nucleotide sequence: TGTGCCATCGATTCAGGGTGGAGGAGCGGCTACACCTTC.

This clone was seen once. This sequence joins TRBV19 and TRBJ2-7, with D possibly being TRBD2 (7 bases). The germline CDR1 and CDR2 sequences are LNHDA and SQIVND (reference sequence). The CDR3 has 14 amino acids. V was trimmed by 6 bases and J by 4 bases, leaving 16 bases between them. The CDR3 coding sequence is TGTGCCAGTAGCAACTTCGGGGGGCAATACGAGCAGTACTTC. Protein sequence: CASSNFGGQYEQYF.

This rearrangement joins TRBV30 to TRBJ2-2; TRBD1 agrees at 11 bases. This CDR3 region has 16 residues. V lost 3 bases and J lost 1; bases outside the gene matches: 4. Germline CDR1 and CDR2: GTSNPN and SVGIG (reference sequence). CDR3 sequence reads: CAWRDRGRWNTGELFF. CDR3 coding DNA: TGTGCCTGGAGGGACAGGGGGCGATGGAACACCGGGGAGCTGTTTTTT.

V and J are TRBV4-2 and TRBJ2-6, with D perhaps TRBD2 (5 bases). The germline gives CDR1 LGHNA, CDR2 YNFKEQ. The CDR3 is made up of 18 amino acids. Trimming cost V 0 bases and J 0 bases, with 12 bases left between them. DNA for the CDR3: TGTGCCAGCAGCCAAGATCCAGGAGGAAACTCTGGGGCCAACGTCCTGACTTTC. Protein: CASSQDPGGNSGANVLTF.

This clone is a singleton in its sample. The gene calls are TRBV29-1 and TRBJ2-1, with TRBD1 identical over 9 bases. Losses at the gene ends were 3 bases for V and 8 bases for J; bases not matched to a gene: 11. The length of the CDR3 is 15 residues. CDR1 is SQVTM, CDR2 ANQGSEA, per germline. The CDR3 loop reads CSVDFTGGFAYEQFF. The CDR3 DNA follows: TGCAGCGTTGATTTTACAGGGGGCTTTGCCTATGAGCAGTTCTTC.

This chain connects TRBV5-1 to TRBJ2-5, with TRBD1 identical over 10 bases. This CDR3 spans 15 amino acids. The ends lost 3 bases at V and 3 bases at J; junction bases unmatched: 5. Germline V lookup: CDR1 SGHRS, CDR2 YFSETQ. CDR3 protein: CASSSTGTGEETQYF. The CDR3, as DNA: TGCGCCAGCAGCTCGACCGGGACAGGGGAAGAGACCCAGTACTTC.

The CDR3 sequence is CASSKGLASTGELFF. The CDR3 DNA reads TGTGCCAGCAGTAAAGGACTAGCGTCAACCGGGGAGCTGTTTTTT. V gene TRBV6-5 combines with J gene TRBJ2-2; the match to TRBD2 covers 9 bases. This CDR3 region has 15 residues. The ends lost 5 bases at V and 5 bases at J; junction bases unmatched: 6. Germline V gene lookup returns CDR1 MNHEY and CDR2 SVGAGI.

This chain's CDR3 is CASSIDPSGYNEQFF. In DNA form, the CDR3 reads TGTGCCAGTAGTATAGATCCTAGCGGGTACAATGAGCAGTTCTTC. This chain connects TRBV19 to TRBJ2-1, with 8 bases identical to TRBD2. J lost 4 bases, V lost 0 bases, and 2 bases had no gene match. Germline V CDR1 and CDR2: LNHDA, SQIVND (reference sequence). This CDR3 is built from 15 residues.

V and J are TRBV7-6 and TRBJ2-5; D may be TRBD1 (5 bases). Germline CDR1 SGHVS, CDR2 FNYEAQ. V was shortened by 1 base and J by 5 bases, with 14 bases between the two germline ends. This CDR3 has 15 residues. CDR3 sequence reads: CASSLEAGKVETQYF. In nucleotides, the CDR3 is TGTGCCAGCAGCTTAGAGGCAGGGAAGGTCGAGACCCAGTACTTC.

The V and J genes are TRBV27 and TRBJ2-3, with no clear D. The CDR3 runs to 14 residues. Germline V gene sequence: CDR1 MNHEY, CDR2 SMNVEV (reference sequence). V lost 1 base and J lost 4, with 9 bases in between. The CDR3 region has the DNA TGTGCCAGCAGTTTATATCCCCGGGCAGATACGCAGTATTTT. Protein product: CASSLYPRADTQYF.

V gene TRBV9 combines with J gene TRBJ2-2, with no clear D. Germline CDR1 reads SGDLS; CDR2 reads YYNGEE. V was trimmed by 3 bases and J by 7 bases, leaving 4 bases between them. This CDR3 region has 11 residues. The CDR3 bases are TGTGCCAGCAGCGCTTTCGGGGAGCTGTTTTTT. Protein sequence: CASSAFGELFF.

CDR3 coding DNA: TGTGCCAGCAGTTCCCCTTATGGGGAGGCGAACACCGGGGAGCTGTTTTTT. Amino acid sequence: CASSSPYGEANTGELFF. The chain uses TRBV28 and TRBJ2-2, with a weak D call TRBD2 (6 bases). Germline CDR1 is MDHEN and CDR2 is SYDVKM. The CDR3 runs to 17 residues. V shed 4 bases and J shed 0 bases, with 15 bases lying between them.